The 18 T cell receptor beta chains presented below share a single source sample, sequenced in a study of glioma-infiltrating T cells. TCR alpha and beta CDR3 regions were amplified from RNA using iRepertoire nested multiplex PCR. One entry per CDR3 protein, called by TCRdb with MiXCR from the multiplex PCR reads. Of approximately 100,000 distinct CDR3 sequences in the sample, about 30% were seen once. Sequences were obtained from glioma tissue, nonneoplastic brain tissue, or PBMCs (not recorded which). These receptors were taken from a human donor with low-grade glioma or glioblastoma, undergoing nonglioma brain surgery, or in good health (not recorded which).

This clonotype was counted at least ten times. The rearrangement uses TRBV12-3 or TRBV12-4 and TRBJ2-3; possible D gene TRBD1, 6 bases. V dropped 6 bases and J dropped 2 bases, with 12 bases sitting between them. CDR3 length equals 14 residues. Here the CDR3 reads CASRTTGYTDTQYF. In DNA form, the CDR3 reads TGTGCCAGCAGAACGACAGGATACACAGATACGCAGTATTTT.

This clonotype was seen many times. The J gene is TRBJ2-3, the V gene TRBV2, with D possibly TRBD2 on 7 matching bases. CDR1 SNHLY and CDR2 FYNNEI come from the germline V gene. The CDR3 runs to 15 residues. Trimming cost V 1 base and J 4 bases, with 12 bases left between them. The CDR3 sequence is CASSEDGGRADTQYF. The DNA of the CDR3 is TGTGCCAGCAGTGAAGACGGGGGGCGGGCAGATACGCAGTATTTT.

This clonotype occurred many times. The chain carries TRBV6-1 and TRBJ2-7; a weak D match, TRBD2 (5 bases). Trimming left V 5 bases short and J 2 bases short, with 13 bases between. This CDR3 has 14 amino acids. Germline V gene sequence: CDR1 MNHNS, CDR2 SASEGT. Written as DNA, the CDR3 is TGTGCCAGCAGTTGGAGGCCCACCACCTACGAGCAGTACTTC. Protein product: CASSWRPTTYEQYF.

For this clonotype: Germline and junction disagree at one end, which may indicate a read error. V gene TRBV7-8 combines with J gene TRBJ1-5, with D unresolved. From germline, CDR1 is SGHVS and CDR2 FQNEAQ. This CDR3 has 15 amino acids. CDR3 sequence (DNA): TGTGCCAGCAGCTTAGCAGGGAATAGCAATCAGACCCAACATTTT. Protein sequence: CASSLAGNSNQTQHF.

The chain carries TRBV11-2 and TRBJ1-4, with D possibly matching TRBD1 (5 bases). Trimming took off 5 bases at V and 7 bases at J, with 11 bases between the two ends. CDR1 and CDR2 from the germline V gene are SGHAT and FQNNGV. The length of the CDR3 is 13 residues. CDR3 sequence (DNA): TGTGCCAGCAGCCCCGGGACGGTTGAAAAACTGTTTTTT. This encodes CASSPGTVEKLFF.

This clonotype was observed many times. The chain recombines TRBV20-1 with TRBJ1-2; TRBD1 matches at 9 bases. After removal of 5 bases from V and 4 bases from J, the junction contained 8 bases not matched to a gene. CDR3 length: 14 amino acids. The germline V gene encodes CDR1 DFQATT and CDR2 SNEGSKA (reference sequence). The CDR3 coding sequence is TGCAGTGCTCCCCGATCGGGACAGGGCTATGGCTACACCTTC. Its translation: CSAPRSGQGYGYTF.

This clonotype has a count of ten or more. CDR3 amino acids: CASSDPGQINQPQHF. DNA of the CDR3: TGTGCCAGCAGTGACCCGGGACAGATAAATCAGCCCCAGCATTTT. The gene calls are TRBV6-1 and TRBJ1-5; 7 positions match TRBD1. With 3 bases clipped from V and 4 bases from J, the junction kept 6 bases outside the gene matches. This CDR3 spans 15 amino acids. The germline gives CDR1 MNHNS, CDR2 SASEGT.

The gene calls are TRBV24-1 and TRBJ2-5, with D tentatively TRBD2 (7 bases). The CDR3 is made up of 15 amino acids. V was cut by 12 bases and J by 0 bases, with 19 bases left in between. From germline, CDR1 is KGHDR and CDR2 SFDVKD. CDR3 in amino acids: CAGRGGTPYQETQYF. The CDR3, as DNA: TGTGCCGGCAGGGGAGGGACGCCCTACCAAGAGACCCAGTACTTC.

In this sample, this clonotype turned up a few times. V and J are TRBV5-4 and TRBJ2-3; D could derive from TRBD1 or TRBD2 (5 bases each). The CDR3 covers 15 residues. V shed 1 base and J shed 1 base, with 10 bases lying between them. Germline V CDR1 and CDR2: SGHNT, YYREEE (reference sequence). CDR3 loop: CASSLKVGGTDTQYF. The CDR3 coding sequence is TGTGCCAGCAGCTTGAAGGTGGGGGGCACAGATACGCAGTATTTT.

V usage is TRBV12-3 or TRBV12-4 and J usage is TRBJ1-5; D might be TRBD1 (5 bases). V lost 6 bases and J 15 bases, leaving 27 bases between the germline ends. The CDR3 covers 15 residues. The CDR3 is CASSPDSSTSQPWHF. The CDR3, as DNA: TGTGCCAGCAGCCCTGACAGCAGTACTAGTCAGCCCTGGCATTTT.

J is TRBJ2-3 and V is TRBV18; TRBD1 matches 7 bases. In germline, CDR1 is KGHSH, CDR2 LQKENI. The V segment lost 1 base and the J segment 4 bases; nucleotides outside the gene matches: 5. This CDR3 is built from 15 residues. The CDR3 spells CASSPLDGQADTQYF. CDR3 in DNA: TGTGCCAGCTCACCACTCGACGGACAGGCAGATACGCAGTATTTT.

This clonotype has at least ten counts. This chain connects TRBV19 to TRBJ2-7, with unresolved D. V shed 3 bases and J shed 1 base, with 7 bases lying between them. This CDR3 has 13 residues. Germline CDR1 reads LNHDA; CDR2 reads SQIVND (reference sequence). This CDR3 is CASSIDVSYEQYF. DNA of the CDR3: TGTGCCAGTAGTATTGACGTTTCCTACGAGCAGTACTTC.

The genes are TRBV29-1 and TRBJ2-3, with TRBD2 identical over 9 bases. CDR3 length equals 14 residues. The germline V gene encodes CDR1 SQVTM and CDR2 ANQGSEA. V shed 4 bases, J shed 2 bases, and the junction held 4 bases outside the gene matches. The CDR3 region is CSVGASGATDTQYF. The DNA for the CDR3 is TGCAGCGTTGGGGCTAGCGGGGCCACAGATACGCAGTATTTT.

A word on this clonotype: A much larger clone lies a single base off, so this may be a read error. The chain employs TRBV27 and TRBJ2-5; tentatively, D is TRBD2 (6 bases). V was trimmed by 9 bases and J by 1 base, leaving 15 bases between them. This CDR3 is built from 14 residues. Germline CDR1 and CDR2: MNHEY and SMNVEV (reference sequence). CDR3 sequence reads: CARRSGLPQETQYF. CDR3 DNA sequence: TGTGCCAGAAGATCAGGACTACCCCAAGAGACCCAGTACTTC.

The rearrangement joins TRBV6-1 to TRBJ1-6; 9 bases agree with TRBD1. V lost 3 bases to trimming and J lost 9 bases; unmatched junction nucleotides: 3. CDR3 length: 14 residues. In germline, CDR1 is MNHNS, CDR2 SASEGT. The CDR3 coding sequence is TGTGCCAGCAGTGATGGACAGGGGAGTTCACCCCTCCACTTT. It codes for CASSDGQGSSPLHF.

This clonotype was seen a handful of times. CDR3 sequence: CASSGQMNQPQHF. The DNA for the CDR3 is TGTGCCAGCTCCGGACAGATGAATCAGCCCCAGCATTTT. The chain uses TRBV18 and TRBJ1-5, with a tentative D call TRBD1 (6 bases). This CDR3 has 13 amino acids. The ends were cut back, 6 bases at V and 4 bases at J, with 10 bases in the middle. CDR1 and CDR2 (germline): KGHSH, LQKENI.

As to this clonotype: A clone one base away is much larger, so this may be a read error. The chain combines TRBV6-1 with TRBJ1-6; 8 bases line up with TRBD1. The CDR3 loop spans 15 amino acids. Germline assignment: CDR1 MNHNS and CDR2 SASEGT. The CDR3 sequence: CDSIGQGKKGSPLHF. The CDR3 bases are TGTGACAGCATCGGACAGGGAAAGAAAGGTTCACCCCTCCACTTT.

Regarding this clonotype: A read error may explain this, as a much larger clone is one base away. The gene calls are TRBV20-1 and TRBJ2-5, with D possibly TRBD2 on 6 matching bases. The length of the CDR3 is 13 residues. The germline V gene has CDR1 DFQATT and CDR2 SNEGSKA (reference sequence). CDR3 DNA sequence: TGCACTGCCCTCCCCGACGGAGCGGGGACCCAGTACTTC. It yields the protein CTALPDGAGTQYF.